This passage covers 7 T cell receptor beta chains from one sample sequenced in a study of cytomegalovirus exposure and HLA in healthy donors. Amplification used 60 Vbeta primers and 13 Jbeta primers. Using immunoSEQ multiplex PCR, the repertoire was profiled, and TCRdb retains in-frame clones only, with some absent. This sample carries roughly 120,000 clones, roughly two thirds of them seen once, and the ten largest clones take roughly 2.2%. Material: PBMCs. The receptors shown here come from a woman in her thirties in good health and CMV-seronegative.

The CDR3 DNA reads as TGTGCCAGCAGCCCGGGTACGTTCGGTCAGAGATCCACCGGGGAGCTGTTTTTT. This gives the protein CASSPGTFGQRSTGELFF. The chain is built from TRBV7-9 and TRBJ2-2; D uncertain. Germline V CDR1 and CDR2: SEHNR, FQNEAQ (reference sequence). The CDR3 extends over 18 amino acids. The V gene lost 5 bases and the J gene lost 4 bases, with 23 bases spanning the gap. The entire variable domain, with the rest obtained from reference TRBV7-9 and TRBJ2-2, is as follows: DTGVSQNPRHKITKRGQNVTFRCDPISEHNRLYWYRQTLGQGPEFLTYFQNEAQLEKSRLLSDRFSAERPKGSFSTLEIQRTEQGDSAMYLCASSPGTFGQRSTGELFFGEGSRLTVL.

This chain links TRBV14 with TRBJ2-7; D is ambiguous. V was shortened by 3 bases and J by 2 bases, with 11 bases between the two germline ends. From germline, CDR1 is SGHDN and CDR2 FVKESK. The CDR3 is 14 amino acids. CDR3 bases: TGTGCCAGCAGCCATCGGCAGGATACCTACGAGCAGTACTTC. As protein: CASSHRQDTYEQYF.

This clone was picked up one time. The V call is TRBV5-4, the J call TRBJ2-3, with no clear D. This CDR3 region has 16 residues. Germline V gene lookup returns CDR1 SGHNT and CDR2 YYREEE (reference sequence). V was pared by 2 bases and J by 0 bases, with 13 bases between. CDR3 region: CASSLDYSTSTDTQYF. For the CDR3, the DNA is TGTGCCAGCAGCTTAGATTATTCCACTAGCACAGATACGCAGTATTTT. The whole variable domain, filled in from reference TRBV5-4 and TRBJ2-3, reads ETGVTQSPTHLIKTRGQQVTLRCSSQSGHNTVSWYQQALGQGPQFIFQYYREEENGRGNFPPRFSGLQFPNYSSELNVNALELDDSALYLCASSLDYSTSTDTQYFGPGTRLTVL.

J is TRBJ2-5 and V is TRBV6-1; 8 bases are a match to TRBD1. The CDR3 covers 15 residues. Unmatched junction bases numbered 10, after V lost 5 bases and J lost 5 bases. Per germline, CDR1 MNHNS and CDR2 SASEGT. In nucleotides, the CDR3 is TGTGCCAGCAGTCATAGACAGGGGACGGTGGAGACCCAGTACTTC. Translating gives CASSHRQGTVETQYF.

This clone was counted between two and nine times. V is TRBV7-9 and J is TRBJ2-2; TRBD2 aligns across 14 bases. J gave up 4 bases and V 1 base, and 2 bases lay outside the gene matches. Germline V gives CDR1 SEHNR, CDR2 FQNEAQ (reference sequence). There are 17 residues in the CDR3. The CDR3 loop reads CASSLGLAGGRTGELFF. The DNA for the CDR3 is TGTGCCAGCAGCTTAGGACTAGCGGGAGGGCGCACCGGGGAGCTGTTTTTT.

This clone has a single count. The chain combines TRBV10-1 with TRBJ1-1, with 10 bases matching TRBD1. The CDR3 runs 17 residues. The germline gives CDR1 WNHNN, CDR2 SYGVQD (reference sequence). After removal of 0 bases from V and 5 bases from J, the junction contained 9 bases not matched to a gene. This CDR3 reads CASSESRQGAVRTEAFF. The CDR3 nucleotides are TGCGCCAGCAGTGAGTCCCGACAGGGGGCGGTGAGGACTGAAGCTTTCTTT.

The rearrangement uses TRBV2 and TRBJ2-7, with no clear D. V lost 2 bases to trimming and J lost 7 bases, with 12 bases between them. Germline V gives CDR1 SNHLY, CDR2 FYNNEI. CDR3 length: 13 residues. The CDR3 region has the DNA TGTGCCAGCAGTGAACTCCCCCAGTGGGAGCAGTACTTC. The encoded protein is CASSELPQWEQYF.